This T cell receptor beta chain is from a study of beta chain features in type 1 diabetes. General study results and limits: PCR might favor shorter templates, but any such skew would affect patients and controls equally. Any role of HLA type in TCRB rearrangement remained unresolved here. Over-representation of high TCR-expressing cells was a possible consequence of cDNA sequencing.

V dropped 3 bases and J dropped 1 base, with 15 bases sitting between them. In germline, CDR1 is MGHRA, CDR2 YSYEKL. The CDR3 extends over 16 amino acids. Every bit of the isolated RNA underwent reverse transcription, so sequencing read expressed TCRB transcripts. Profiled with immunoSEQ multiplex PCR; TCRdb holds only in-frame clones, not every one. The data hold hundreds of thousands of clones, with 15% to 18% observed a single time. In regard to this clone: Its target is unknown.

CD4+ naive, central memory, regulatory and stem cell-like memory cells were sorted via CD45RO/CCR7/CD25/CD127/CD95/CD27. The sequenced sample consisted of naive CD4+ T cells from blood. The chain employs TRBV4-1 and TRBJ1-1; a possible D gene is TRBD1 (5 bases). The clonotype originates from a man aged 18 to 35 in good health. CDR3 region: CASSQESGPPNTEAFF. The CDR3, as DNA: TGCGCCAGCAGCCAGGAATCGGGACCGCCGAACACTGAAGCTTTCTTT.